A selection of T cell receptor beta chains follows, all from one sample in a study of blood T cell repertoires in COVID-19. TCRdb's copy holds only in-frame clones and misses some; the assay was immunoSEQ multiplex PCR. The sample has approximately 390,000 clones, 87% seen once. The specimen sequenced was PBMCs or T cells enriched from blood (not recorded which). These receptors all stem from a woman aged 45-65 years who had recovered from COVID-19. CDR3s include the opening cysteine and the closing phenylalanine or tryptophan. A D gene is named only where the DNA matches it firmly. The listing skips clone size in some rows; elsewhere it reads once, few, many or a size class.

j_call d_call v_call clone_size cdr3_nt cdr3_aa
TRBJ2-7 - TRBV30 - TGTGCCTGGACCCCGGGGTACGAGCAGTACTTC CAWTPGYEQYF
TRBJ1-2 - TRBV5-1 - TGCGCCAGGGACCCCTCGTGGTCCGGGAAAGAGTTTCTATACCGTTTCTTC CARDPSWSGKEFLYRFF
TRBJ1-5 - TRBV27 - TGTGCCAGCAGTTCTACAGGTGCCCGCCATCAGCCCCAGCATTTT CASSSTGARHQPQHF
TRBJ1-2 TRBD1 TRBV5-6 - TGTGCCAGCAGCTCCTTTGCGGACAGGGCTGGTAGCTACACCTTC CASSSFADRAGSYTF
TRBJ2-1 - TRBV9 - TGTGTCAGCAGCGCCAATAGTGTCAGAGGCAATGAGCAGTTCTTC CVSSANSVRGNEQFF
TRBJ1-2 TRBD1 TRBV28 - TGTGCCAGCAGTTTATATAACAGGGGGGAAGATGGCTACACCTTC CASSLYNRGEDGYTF
TRBJ1-2 - TRBV5-6 - TGTGCCAGCACAGGGTCTAAATATGGCTACACCTTC CASTGSKYGYTF
TRBJ1-2 - TRBV6-5 - TGTGCCAGCAGAATCGAGATGTGGGCCAACTATGGCTACACCTTC CASRIEMWANYGYTF
TRBJ1-2 - TRBV21-1 - TGTGCCAGCAGCAGGGCAGGACACCACTATGGCTACACCTTC CASSRAGHHYGYTF
TRBJ2-2 TRBD1 TRBV27 - TGTGCCAGCAGCGACAGGGGGACGAGCACCGGGGAGCTGTTTTTT CASSDRGTSTGELFF
TRBJ1-6 - TRBV28 - TGTGCCAGCAGTCCACCCCGGGGGGCGTCGGCCCCCGAACCCCTCCACTTT CASSPPRGASAPEPLHF
TRBJ2-2 - TRBV7-6 few TGTGCCAGCAGCTTAGCGCCCTCCGGTGGCACCGGGGAGCTGTTTTTT CASSLAPSGGTGELFF
TRBJ2-7 - TRBV7-8 - TGTGCCAGCACGCGGGCGGGAAGCTCCTACGAGCAGTACTTC CASTRAGSSYEQYF
TRBJ1-2 TRBD1 TRBV25-1 - TGTGCCAGCAGTCAAACTCCGGACAGGGGCTATGGCTACACCTTC CASSQTPDRGYGYTF
TRBJ1-1 - TRBV5-1 - TGCGCCAGCAGCTTGACTGGGGGCGCAGGGACTGAAGCTTTCTTT CASSLTGGAGTEAFF
TRBJ2-1 - TRBV18 - TGTGCCAGCTCACCTGATAGGACTCCGGCCTACAATGAGCAGTTCTTC CASSPDRTPAYNEQFF
TRBJ1-3 TRBD1 TRBV7-3 - TGTGCCAGCAGCGAGGACAGGGGAAACACCATATATTTT CASSEDRGNTIYF
TRBJ1-2 - TRBV5-8 - TGTGCCAGCAGCTTGGTTCCTCCGGGGTCTGACGGCTACACCTTC CASSLVPPGSDGYTF
TRBJ1-4 - TRBV12-3/TRBV12-4 - TGTGCCAGCAGTTTGAGGGAAGAAAAACTGTTTTTT CASSLREEKLFF
TRBJ2-7 TRBD1 TRBV10-3 - TGTGCCATCAGGGGCGCGACAGGGGACTTGAACGAGCAGTACTTC CAIRGATGDLNEQYF
TRBJ1-1 - TRBV12-3/TRBV12-4 - TGTGCCAGCAGTTTCGGGGGGAACACTGAAGCTTTCTTT CASSFGGNTEAFF
TRBJ1-2 - TRBV4-1 - TGCGCCAGCAGCCAAGATCGCGGGAGACCATATGGCTACACCTTC CASSQDRGRPYGYTF
TRBJ2-4 - TRBV21-1 - TGTGCCAGCAGCTTCCGGGACAGCCTAGCCAAAAACATTCAGTACTTC CASSFRDSLAKNIQYF
TRBJ2-1 TRBD2 TRBV20-1 - TGCAGCTGCGGGGGGGCCTATGAGCAGTTCTTC CSCGGAYEQFF
TRBJ1-2 - TRBV7-2 - TGTGCCAGCCGGCAAAACCGGGACATGCTAATGACAAAGAGTAGCTACACCTTC CASRQNRDMLMTKSSYTF
TRBJ2-1 - TRBV11-3 - TGTGCCAGCAGCCGAACAGCAAATGAGCAGTTCTTC CASSRTANEQFF
TRBJ1-1 TRBD1 TRBV19 - TGTGCCAGTAGTTTGGACAGGGCTGGCTCTGAAGCTTTCTTT CASSLDRAGSEAFF
TRBJ1-5 - TRBV30 - TGTGCCTGGACCTCCGGGACTGCCAGCAATCAGCCCCAGCATTTT CAWTSGTASNQPQHF
TRBJ1-2 - TRBV2 - TGTGCCAGCAGACAGATTAACTATGGCTACACCTTC CASRQINYGYTF
TRBJ1-1 TRBD1 TRBV28 - TGTGCCAGCAGGTTCCCGGGACAGCAGTCTAGACTGAACACTGAAGCTTTCTTT CASRFPGQQSRLNTEAFF
TRBJ1-2 TRBD1 TRBV3-1/TRBV3-2 - TGTGCCAGCAGCCAAGATACGGGACAGCTTCGGGGTGGCTACACCTTC CASSQDTGQLRGGYTF
TRBJ1-6 TRBD1 TRBV19 - TGTGCCAGTAGTAATACAGGGGGTAATTCACCCCTCCACTTT CASSNTGGNSPLHF
TRBJ2-3 TRBD2 TRBV18 - TGTGCCAGCTCACCGGGGCGGGGGGGCCGGACAGATACGCAGTATTTT CASSPGRGGRTDTQYF
TRBJ1-1 TRBD1 TRBV19 - TGTGCCAGCCGGGACAGGGTGAACACTGAAGCTTTCTTT CASRDRVNTEAFF
TRBJ1-3 TRBD1 TRBV2 - TGTGCCAGTACAGGGGGAAAGTGGGGAAACACCATATATTTT CASTGGKWGNTIYF
TRBJ2-2 - TRBV5-6 - TGTGCCAGCAGCGTCCTCGGTGGGGGCCTAAACACCGGGGAGCTGTTTTTT CASSVLGGGLNTGELFF
TRBJ1-2 TRBD1 TRBV18 few TGTGCCAGCTCACCGCCTACGACAGGGGGTAATGGCTACACCTTC CASSPPTTGGNGYTF
TRBJ1-5 - TRBV2 - TGTGCCAGCAGTGAAGCGCCCTATAGCAATCAGCCCCAGCATTTT CASSEAPYSNQPQHF
TRBJ1-2 TRBD1 TRBV4-1 - TGCGCCAGCAGCGAAGACAGGGACTATGGCTACACCTTC CASSEDRDYGYTF
TRBJ1-2 TRBD1 TRBV6-5 - TGTGCCAGCAGAAGACAGGGGACCTCCGGGGGCTACACCTTC CASRRQGTSGGYTF
TRBJ1-1 - TRBV7-2 - TGTGCCAGCAGCTTAGGCCCCACTGGGGGACTAAGCAACACTGAAGCTTTCTTT CASSLGPTGGLSNTEAFF
TRBJ2-7 - TRBV7-6 - TGTGCCAGCAGCTTAGAGGGAGCGGGCACCTACGAGCAGTACTTC CASSLEGAGTYEQYF
TRBJ2-7 - TRBV6-5 - TGTGCCAGCAGTCTGACAGAACAAGGGCAGTACTTC CASSLTEQGQYF
TRBJ2-7 - TRBV3-1/TRBV3-2 few TGTGCCAGCAGCCAAGGGACAATGATGGGGGAGCAGTACTTC CASSQGTMMGEQYF
TRBJ2-5 TRBD1 TRBV24-1 - TGTGCCACCAGTGTGGACAGGGGCCGCGGAGAGACCCAGTACTTC CATSVDRGRGETQYF
TRBJ1-5 - TRBV24-1 - TGTGCCACCAGTGACCCACAGATTAGCAATCAGCCCCAGCATTTT CATSDPQISNQPQHF
TRBJ2-3 TRBD2 TRBV19 once TGTGCCAGTAGGACTAGCGGCACAGATACGCAGTATTTT CASRTSGTDTQYF
TRBJ1-6 - TRBV30 - TGTGCCTGGAGTAACCGGTTGGATTCACCCCTCCACTTT CAWSNRLDSPLHF
TRBJ1-2 TRBD1 TRBV2 once TGTGCCAGCAGGCCGACAGGGTCTGGCTACACCTTC CASRPTGSGYTF
TRBJ2-3 - TRBV5-1 - TGCGCCAGCAGCTTGGGCGCTGTCACCACAGATACGCAGTATTTT CASSLGAVTTDTQYF